The present T cell receptor beta chain was sequenced within a study of blood T cell repertoires in COVID-19. Study-wide background: Acute and convalescent COVID-19 samples came from the United States, Italy and Spain. PBMCs, B-cell-depleted T cells, or T cells provided the cDNA or gDNA that made up the material.

Authors' methods: It was from reference gene primer amplification that nucleated cell counts were estimated. Clones were sequenced by immunoSEQ multiplex PCR, and TCRdb holds only the in-frame ones, with some missing. V, J and clone size derive from that table, while D and trimming were established from the DNA sequence. This sample has 200,000 to 250,000 clones, with around 85% found just once. V was pared by 5 bases and J by 5 bases, with 16 bases between. CDR3 size: 14 residues. Germline values: CDR1 LNHDA, CDR2 SQIVND (reference sequence). The sequence came from a woman aged 25 to 39 who had recovered from COVID-19. The sequenced sample consisted of peripheral blood. This chain connects TRBV19 to TRBJ2-7; tentative D call: TRBD1 (6 bases). CDR3: CASSSDRSFNEQYF. Here the CDR3 DNA reads TGTGCCAGTAGTTCAGACAGGAGTTTTAACGAGCAGTACTTC.